Shown below are 16 T cell receptor beta chains from a single sample sequenced in a study of T cells in tuberculosis. TCRdb's table, derived via immunoSEQ multiplex PCR, lists solely in-frame clones and lacks some. The table has approximately 31,000 clones, 95% to 96% seen once. Sequencing was done on a sample of PBMCs. The receptors originated from a donor aged 10-30 years with latent tuberculosis or without tuberculosis infection.

The genes are TRBV5-6 and TRBJ1-3, with TRBD1 as a possible D gene (5 bases). Per the germline V gene, CDR1 is SGHDT and CDR2 is YYEEEE. Trimming pared 2 bases from V and 6 bases from J, leaving 12 bases between. The CDR3 runs 14 residues. The CDR3 loop reads CASSFGAGLNTIYF. CDR3 sequence (DNA): TGTGCCAGCAGCTTCGGCGCAGGGCTAAACACCATATATTTT.

J is TRBJ2-2 and V is TRBV10-3; TRBD2 agrees at 10 bases. The V and J ends lost 3 bases and 4 bases, in that order; junction bases with no gene match: 14. Germline assignment: CDR1 ENHRY and CDR2 SYGVKD. This CDR3 has 19 residues. The CDR3 reads CAISDGLAGGLTGTGELFF. The CDR3 DNA follows: TGTGCCATCAGTGACGGGTTAGCGGGGGGACTAACCGGCACCGGGGAGCTGTTTTTT.

This sequence joins TRBV5-8 and TRBJ2-1; 7 bases map to TRBD2. Trimming removed 4 bases from V and 0 bases from J; junction bases left unmatched: 13. CDR3 length: 18 residues. Germline-derived CDR1 and CDR2 are SGHTS and YDEGEE. The CDR3 DNA follows: TGTGCCAGCAGCCCGGGGGACTACCCACAGAGCTCCTACAATGAGCAGTTCTTC. Protein sequence: CASSPGDYPQSSYNEQFF.

The chain recombines TRBV30 with TRBJ2-1; the match to TRBD2 covers 8 bases. V trimming: 2 bases; J trimming: 2 bases; junction bases outside the gene matches: 5. The CDR3 contains 15 residues. Germline-derived CDR1 and CDR2 are GTSNPN and SVGIG (reference sequence). DNA of the CDR3: TGTGCCTGGAGTCTGGGTAGCGGGACCTACAATGAGCAGTTCTTC. This encodes CAWSLGSGTYNEQFF.

This chain uses TRBV30 with TRBJ1-5; D perhaps matches TRBD1 (6 bases). V was trimmed by 2 bases and J by 0 bases, leaving 8 bases between them. There are 14 residues in the CDR3. CDR1 GTSNPN and CDR2 SVGIG come from the germline V gene (reference sequence). For the CDR3, the DNA is TGTGCCTGGAGTAGGGGGGGTAGCAATCAGCCCCAGCATTTT. Its protein is CAWSRGGSNQPQHF.

The chain carries TRBV4-3 and TRBJ1-4; the match to TRBD1 covers 9 bases. The ends lost 3 bases at V and 8 bases at J; junction bases unmatched: 4. The CDR3 loop spans 14 amino acids. CDR1 is LGHNA and CDR2 is YSLEER in the germline V gene. CDR3 bases: TGCGCCAGCAGCCACGGACAGGGGAGGGAAAAACTGTTTTTT. It codes for CASSHGQGREKLFF.

This chain uses TRBV7-9 with TRBJ2-1; maybe TRBD2 (6 bases). Germline CDR1 and CDR2: SEHNR and FQNEAQ (reference sequence). CDR3 length: 14 amino acids. Trimming removed 7 bases at V and 1 base at J, with 11 bases between. The CDR3 coding sequence is TGTGCCAGCACACAGACTAGGTCCTACAATGAGCAGTTCTTC. Amino acid sequence: CASTQTRSYNEQFF.

J is TRBJ2-2 and V is TRBV4-3, with 7 bases lining up with TRBD1. This CDR3 has 14 residues. J was trimmed by 3 bases and V by 6 bases; bases with no gene match: 4. Germline values: CDR1 LGHNA, CDR2 YSLEER. CDR3 nucleotides: TGCGCCAGCAGGCACAGGGGTTACACCGGGGAGCTGTTTTTT. It codes for CASRHRGYTGELFF.

CDR3 bases: TGTGCCAGCAGCCCCCCGGCGGGCTCGCCCTACGAGCAGTACTTC. Translating it yields CASSPPAGSPYEQYF. The genes are TRBV7-2 and TRBJ2-7, with D perhaps matching TRBD2 (5 bases). The CDR3 contains 15 residues. Trimming left V 5 bases short and J 2 bases short, with 16 bases between. Germline-derived CDR1 and CDR2 are SGHTA and FQGNSA. Full variable domain (outside the CDR3, taken from reference TRBV7-2 and TRBJ2-7): GAGVSQSPSNKVTEKGKDVELRCDPISGHTALYWYRQSLGQGLEFLIYFQGNSAPDKSGLPSDRFSAERTGGSVSTLTIQRTQQEDSAVYLCASSPPAGSPYEQYFGPGTRLTVT.

The rearrangement links TRBV10-3 to TRBJ2-7; 8 bases map to TRBD1. Losses at the gene ends were 7 bases for V and 0 bases for J; bases not matched to a gene: 8. CDR1 is ENHRY, CDR2 SYGVKD, per germline. This CDR3 is built from 15 residues. The CDR3 bases are TGTGCCATCACCTCCGGGACAGGCCTCTCCTACGAGCAGTACTTC. It codes for CAITSGTGLSYEQYF.

The rearrangement uses TRBV15 and TRBJ2-1; 7 nucleotides align to TRBD2. The trim removed 3 bases at V and 7 bases at J, leaving 9 bases unmatched. This CDR3 region has 15 residues. Germline CDR1 is LNHNV and CDR2 is YYDKDF (reference sequence). The DNA of the CDR3 is TGTGCCACCAGCAGGGACCGGACTAGTCCGAATGAGCAGTTCTTC. It is translated as CATSRDRTSPNEQFF.

The chain uses TRBV5-4 and TRBJ2-1, with 8 bases identical to TRBD2. Germline V gene data show CDR1 as SGHNT and CDR2 as YYREEE (reference sequence). With 5 bases clipped from V and 6 bases from J, the junction kept 7 bases outside the gene matches. The CDR3 spans 14 residues. The CDR3 spells CASSAGLGRNEQFF. The CDR3 DNA reads TGTGCCAGCAGTGCGGGACTAGGGCGCAATGAGCAGTTCTTC.

V usage is TRBV29-1 and J usage is TRBJ1-1; D remains unclear. The ends were cut back, 6 bases at V and 1 base at J, with 9 bases in the middle. Germline loops: CDR1 SQVTM, CDR2 ANQGSEA. The CDR3 runs 12 residues. The CDR3 is CSVGLTNTEAFF. The DNA for the CDR3 is TGCAGCGTGGGCCTAACGAACACTGAAGCTTTCTTT.

This sequence joins TRBV14 and TRBJ2-3; the match to TRBD2 covers 13 bases. V gave up 4 bases and J gave up 9 bases; unmatched junction bases: 7. The CDR3 consists of 15 residues. Germline CDR1 and CDR2: SGHDN and FVKESK. CDR3 loop: CASSPGLAGPPTQYF. The CDR3 bases are TGTGCCAGCAGCCCGGGACTAGCGGGGCCCCCAACGCAGTATTTT.

This chain uses TRBV15 with TRBJ2-5, with a weak D call TRBD2 (6 bases). The length of the CDR3 is 13 residues. V lost 1 base to trimming and J lost 4 bases, with 7 bases between them. Germline loops: CDR1 LNHNV, CDR2 YYDKDF (reference sequence). DNA for the CDR3: TGTGCCACCAGCAGAGGCGGGGCAGAGACCCAGTACTTC. Translating it yields CATSRGGAETQYF.

The genes are TRBV6-5 and TRBJ1-2; perhaps TRBD1 as D (5 bases). CDR3 size: 14 residues. CDR1 and CDR2 from the germline V gene are MNHEY and SVGAGI. Trimming took 5 bases from V and 6 from J, leaving 16 bases between them. CDR3 sequence: CASSPYRFYDGYTF. The CDR3, as DNA: TGTGCCAGCAGTCCTTACAGGTTTTACGATGGCTACACCTTC.